One and the same sample provided the 27 T cell receptor beta chains below, sequenced in a study of shared clonotypes between healthy human individuals. Terminally differentiated effector memory CD45RA+ cells were left out of the naive CD8 fraction, which was CD45RO-negative and positively selected for CCR7. Clones were read by immunoSEQ multiplex PCR, and TCRdb kept only the in-frame ones, dropping some. The table lists about 2 million clones, about 95% of them singletons. Sequencing input: naive CD8+ T cells sorted from blood. The receptors originated from a man between 18 and 35 years old in good health.

V is TRBV5-1 and J is TRBJ2-7; D is unresolved. Trimming took 2 bases from V and 2 from J, leaving 8 bases between them. The CDR3 is 13 amino acids. Germline V gene lookup returns CDR1 SGHRS and CDR2 YFSETQ. The CDR3 is CASSFDGTYEQYF. As DNA, the CDR3 is TGCGCCAGCAGCTTTGACGGAACCTACGAGCAGTACTTC.

The V gene is TRBV5-6, the J gene TRBJ1-2; a possible D gene is TRBD1 (6 bases). This CDR3 is 14 amino acids long. Looked up from germline, CDR1 is SGHDT and CDR2 is YYEEEE. Trimming left V 4 bases short and J 7 bases short, with 17 bases between. The CDR3, as DNA: TGTGCCAGCAGCCCCGGGTCTGGAGGGGGTGGCTACACCTTC. Its translation: CASSPGSGGGGYTF.

The chain is built from TRBV6-5 and TRBJ2-7; D possibly uses TRBD1 or TRBD2 (5 bases each). CDR3 length: 15 amino acids. From germline, CDR1 is MNHEY and CDR2 SVGAGI. V lost 5 bases and J lost 0, with 14 bases in between. The CDR3 nucleotides are TGTGCCAGCAGTCCCGGGACCGCCAGCTCCTACGAGCAGTACTTC. This sequence encodes CASSPGTASSYEQYF.

V usage is TRBV28 and J usage is TRBJ2-1; D gene uncertain. Germline CDR1 is MDHEN and CDR2 is SYDVKM. Trimming cost V 6 bases and J 5 bases, with 14 bases left between them. This CDR3 has 14 residues. CDR3 sequence reads: CASRSLSENNEQFF. CDR3 bases: TGTGCCAGCAGGAGTCTGTCCGAGAACAATGAGCAGTTCTTC.

This clone was observed once. The J gene is TRBJ2-7, the V gene TRBV5-4; possibly TRBD2 for D (6 bases). This CDR3 has 15 residues. The germline gives CDR1 SGHNT, CDR2 YYREEE (reference sequence). Trimming shortened V by 4 bases and J by 4 bases, and 18 bases separated the two germline ends. The CDR3 DNA is TGTGCCAGCAGCGGGTTCGGGACTCTCGGTTACGAGCAGTACTTC. Its protein product is CASSGFGTLGYEQYF.

A remark on this clone: Other DNA sequences from this sample encode an identical CDR3 as well. The V call is TRBV9, the J call TRBJ2-5; D is unclear. The CDR3 runs to 13 residues. The V and J ends lost 4 bases and 1 base respectively, with 8 bases between them. Germline CDR1 is SGDLS and CDR2 is YYNGEE. The CDR3 protein is CASSPPSQETQYF. CDR3 nucleotides: TGTGCCAGCAGCCCCCCCTCCCAAGAGACCCAGTACTTC.

This sequence joins TRBV28 and TRBJ2-5, with D unclear. V was clipped by 8 bases and J by 3 bases, with 19 bases between them. Germline CDR1 MDHEN, CDR2 SYDVKM. CDR3 length: 15 amino acids. CDR3 DNA: TGTGCCAGCTCCGCCCGAGTGGTACGGGAAGAGACCCAGTACTTC. As protein: CASSARVVREETQYF.

The genes are TRBV7-8 and TRBJ2-7, with no clear D. There are 11 residues in the CDR3. V lost 1 base to trimming and J lost 9 bases, with 7 bases between them. Germline CDR1 reads SGHVS; CDR2 reads FQNEAQ. The CDR3 loop reads CASSLDGGQYF. The CDR3 DNA is TGTGCCAGCAGCTTAGACGGCGGGCAGTACTTC.

J is TRBJ1-3 and V is TRBV5-6; 9 bases match TRBD1. In germline, CDR1 is SGHDT, CDR2 YYEEEE. With 4 bases clipped from V and 1 base from J, the junction kept 3 bases outside the gene matches. The CDR3 contains 15 residues. The chain's CDR3 is CASSPQGASGNTIYF. CDR3 nucleotides: TGTGCCAGCAGCCCACAGGGGGCATCTGGAAACACCATATATTTT. Full variable domain (missing parts from reference TRBV5-6 and TRBJ1-3): DAGVTQSPTHLIKTRGQQVTLRCSPKSGHDTVSWYQQALGQGPQFIFQYYEEEERQRGNFPDRFSGHQFPNYSSELNVNALLLGDSALYLCASSPQGASGNTIYFGEGSWLTVV.

Turning to this clone: Distinct nucleotide sequences in the sample also encode this CDR3. V is TRBV5-1 and J is TRBJ1-2; 7 nucleotides agree with TRBD1. J was trimmed by 3 bases and V by 0 bases; bases with no gene match: 2. This CDR3 has 14 residues. Germline-derived CDR1 and CDR2 are SGHRS and YFSETQ. In DNA, the CDR3 is TGCGCCAGCAGCTTGGGAGGGGGCGACTATGGCTACACCTTC. It codes for CASSLGGGDYGYTF.

The rearrangement uses TRBV19 and TRBJ2-2; weak D call: TRBD2 (5 bases). Trimming shortened V by 5 bases and J by 5 bases, and 18 bases separated the two germline ends. The V gene's germline CDR1 is LNHDA and CDR2 SQIVND (reference sequence). The CDR3 length is 16 residues. CDR3 residues: CASSEHAGLVTGELFF. The CDR3 region has the DNA TGTGCCAGTAGTGAGCACGCGGGCCTAGTTACCGGGGAGCTGTTTTTT.

There are a few counts of this clone. The same CDR3 arises from other DNA sequences in this sample as well. V and J are TRBV4-1 and TRBJ1-6; D gene ambiguous. The V and J ends lost 1 base and 9 bases respectively, with 4 bases between them. The CDR3 length is 12 residues. Germline V CDR1 and CDR2: MGHRA, YSYEKL. The CDR3 region has the DNA TGCGCCAGCAGCCAAGGGAGTTCACCCCTCCACTTT. Protein: CASSQGSSPLHF.

The rearrangement uses TRBV15 and TRBJ2-1; D is perhaps TRBD1 (5 bases). Deletions cut 8 bases from V and 0 bases from J, with 17 bases between. The CDR3 loop spans 16 amino acids. Germline V gene data show CDR1 as LNHNV and CDR2 as YYDKDF (reference sequence). CDR3 protein: CATGDRVEPSYNEQFF. Written as DNA, the CDR3 is TGTGCCACCGGCGACAGAGTAGAACCCTCCTACAATGAGCAGTTCTTC. Based on the CDR3 plus reference TRBV15 and TRBJ2-1, the full variable domain is DAMVIQNPRYQVTQFGKPVTLSCSQTLNHNVMYWYQQKSSQAPKLLFHYYDKDFNNEADTPDNFQSRRPNTSFCFLDIRSPGLGDTAMYLCATGDRVEPSYNEQFFGPGTRLTVL.

The CDR3 sequence: CASSAEREWNWNEQFF. The DNA of the CDR3 is TGTGCCAGCAGCGCCGAGCGGGAGTGGAATTGGAATGAGCAGTTCTTC. This chain uses TRBV6-4 with TRBJ2-1; TRBD2 agrees at 8 bases. The CDR3 extends over 16 amino acids. Germline V gives CDR1 MRHNA, CDR2 SNTAGT. Germline trimming cut 6 bases from V and 7 bases from J; bases unmatched to any gene: 14.

This chain connects TRBV27 to TRBJ1-4, with a possible D match to TRBD1 (5 bases). With 6 bases removed from V and 10 bases from J, the gap between germline ends came to 12 bases. Germline loops: CDR1 MNHEY, CDR2 SMNVEV (reference sequence). CDR3 size: 12 residues. For the CDR3, the DNA is TGTGCCAGCAGCCCCGGGGGGGGAAAACTGTTTTTT. Its protein product is CASSPGGGKLFF. The variable domain in full, with the rest retrieved from reference TRBV27 and TRBJ1-4, is EAQVTQNPRYLITVTGKKLTVTCSQNMNHEYMSWYRQDPGLGLRQIYYSMNVEVTDKGDVPEGYKVSRKEKRNFPLILESPSPNQTSLYFCASSPGGGKLFFGSGTQLSVL.

The chain joins TRBV11-2 to TRBJ1-4, with D tentatively TRBD1 (5 bases). The CDR3 sequence is 16 residues long. V lost 0 bases and J lost 3, with 11 bases in between. Germline CDR1 reads SGHAT; CDR2 reads FQNNGV. This chain's CDR3 is CASSLEGTGSNEKLFF. CDR3 nucleotide sequence: TGTGCCAGCAGCTTAGAAGGCACAGGATCTAATGAAAAACTGTTTTTT. Full variable domain (remainder filled in from reference TRBV11-2 and TRBJ1-4): EAGVAQSPRYKIIEKRQSVAFWCNPISGHATLYWYQQILGQGPKLLIQFQNNGVVDDSQLPKDRFSAERLKGVDSTLKIQPAKLEDSAVYLCASSLEGTGSNEKLFFGSGTQLSVL.

This rearrangement joins TRBV7-9 to TRBJ1-1; maybe TRBD1 (5 bases). V was cut by 6 bases and J by 4 bases, with 9 bases left in between. Germline V gives CDR1 SEHNR, CDR2 FQNEAQ (reference sequence). The CDR3 sequence is 12 residues long. The CDR3 is CASRTQGTEAFF. The DNA for the CDR3 is TGTGCCAGCAGGACGCAGGGCACTGAAGCTTTCTTT.

The genes are TRBV6-5 and TRBJ1-1; maybe TRBD1 (6 bases). Trimming shortened V by 7 bases and J by 4 bases, and 16 bases separated the two germline ends. This CDR3 is 14 amino acids long. Germline V gives CDR1 MNHEY, CDR2 SVGAGI. CDR3 sequence reads: CASKQGPLITEAFF. DNA of the CDR3: TGTGCCAGCAAACAGGGCCCCCTAATCACTGAAGCTTTCTTT.

The chain employs TRBV27 and TRBJ2-7; D uncertain. This CDR3 has 12 amino acids. V was pared by 7 bases and J by 4 bases, with 11 bases between. Germline V lookup: CDR1 MNHEY, CDR2 SMNVEV (reference sequence). CDR3 coding DNA: TGTGCCAGCATGGGTCTGACGTACGAGCAGTACTTC. Translating it yields CASMGLTYEQYF.

Turning to this clone: The identical CDR3 is also encoded by other nucleotide sequences in the sample. The chain recombines TRBV27 with TRBJ2-1; D uncertain. CDR1 MNHEY and CDR2 SMNVEV come from the germline V gene (reference sequence). The CDR3 contains 12 residues. V lost 5 bases to trimming and J lost 4 bases, with 6 bases between them. The CDR3 DNA is TGTGCCAGCAGTCCAGGTTACAATGAGCAGTTCTTC. Translated, it gives CASSPGYNEQFF.

With regard to this clone: Other nucleotide sequences in the sample specify the same CDR3. The J gene is TRBJ2-3, the V gene TRBV9, with TRBD2 identical over 9 bases. Germline values: CDR1 SGDLS, CDR2 YYNGEE. The CDR3 is 14 residues long. V was pared by 0 bases and J by 4 bases, with 0 bases of the junction left unmatched. CDR3 residues: CASSVGGGADTQYF. The CDR3 DNA is TGTGCCAGCAGCGTAGGCGGGGGGGCAGATACGCAGTATTTT.

This chain uses TRBV7-2 with TRBJ2-3, with TRBD2 identical over 7 bases. Trimming removed 5 bases from V and 1 base from J; junction bases left unmatched: 15. The germline V gene has CDR1 SGHTA and CDR2 FQGNSA. The CDR3 loop spans 18 amino acids. CDR3 nucleotides: TGTGCCAGCAGCGAAGACGAGGGAGGGGTTTATGGCACAGATACGCAGTATTTT. Translating gives CASSEDEGGVYGTDTQYF. The full variable domain, in which reference TRBV7-2 and TRBJ2-3 provide the parts outside the CDR3, is GAGVSQSPSNKVTEKGKDVELRCDPISGHTALYWYRQSLGQGLEFLIYFQGNSAPDKSGLPSDRFSAERTGGSVSTLTIQRTQQEDSAVYLCASSEDEGGVYGTDTQYFGPGTRLTVL.

V usage is TRBV19 and J usage is TRBJ2-1; 10 nucleotides agree with TRBD1. The CDR3 totals 13 residues. Germline CDR1 is LNHDA and CDR2 is SQIVND (reference sequence). With 5 bases clipped from V and 9 bases from J, the junction kept 4 bases outside the gene matches. This chain's CDR3 is CASSWDRGSEQFF. In DNA form, the CDR3 reads TGTGCCAGTAGTTGGGACAGGGGAAGTGAGCAGTTCTTC.

CDR3 amino acids: CASSYYLGQAYEQYF. For the CDR3, the DNA is TGTGCCAGCAGTTATTATTTAGGGCAGGCCTACGAGCAGTACTTC. The chain links TRBV28 to TRBJ2-7; D is uncertain. This CDR3 comprises 15 residues. The V gene lost 4 bases and the J gene lost 2 bases, with 15 bases spanning the gap. CDR1 MDHEN and CDR2 SYDVKM come from the germline V gene.

This chain connects TRBV29-1 to TRBJ2-5; the D is unclear. V dropped 7 bases and J dropped 2 bases, with 11 bases sitting between them. This CDR3 region has 12 residues. Germline values: CDR1 SQVTM, CDR2 ANQGSEA. The CDR3: CSARALQETQYF. CDR3 coding DNA: TGCAGCGCCCGTGCCCTTCAAGAGACCCAGTACTTC.

J is TRBJ2-7 and V is TRBV11-2; D perhaps matches TRBD2 (6 bases). CDR3 length equals 15 residues. Per the germline V gene, CDR1 is SGHAT and CDR2 is FQNNGV. With 0 bases removed from V and 5 bases from J, the gap between germline ends came to 14 bases. The CDR3 loop is CASSLDGASGDEQYF. The CDR3 coding sequence is TGTGCCAGCAGCTTAGATGGGGCCTCGGGGGACGAGCAGTACTTC.

This clone was observed a handful of times. The same CDR3 is also encoded by other DNA sequences in this sample. V and J are TRBV5-4 and TRBJ2-3; no clear D. CDR3 size: 11 residues. V was trimmed by 2 bases and J by 5 bases, leaving 3 bases between them. The V gene's germline CDR1 is SGHNT and CDR2 YYREEE (reference sequence). CDR3 in DNA: TGTGCCAGCAGCTTTGGAGATACGCAGTATTTT. Translating gives CASSFGDTQYF.